This is a list of T cell receptor beta chains from one sample in a study of long-term antiretroviral therapy in people with HIV. The assay was immunoSEQ multiplex PCR, and TCRdb's table has in-frame clones only and misses some. Of about 39,000 clones listed, about 85% are singletons. Sequenced here: unsorted PBMCs, sampled 3.1 years after starting antiretroviral therapy. Receptors were obtained from a woman aged 45-59 years with HIV. The CDR3 runs from the conserved cysteine through the conserved F or W. Fields, in order: V gene, clone size, CDR3 protein. Only part of the rows carry a size: once, few, many, or a class if the clone is expanded.

TRBV4-3 . CASSPTADRARKGYTF
TRBV7-9 . CASSPDSQIYNEQFF
TRBV28 . CASSSNRGQVSYNEQFF
TRBV6-5 . CASRTGGSISPLHF
TRBV6-5 . CATRRDRGEKLFF
TRBV7-2 . CASSLGAGGIDNEQFF
TRBV4-2 . CASSPLQVHTDTQYF
TRBV5-1 . CASSLTPPGVGGMNTEAFF
TRBV2 medium-sized CASQWTSTDTQYF
TRBV4-3 . CASSSDRGPSPLHF
TRBV6-5 . CASSYLGAGGQETQYF
TRBV5-6 . CASSLVGGREAFF
TRBV5-8 . CASSLEWGGSGNTIYF
TRBV6-1 once CASSDPGLAGSSDTQYF
TRBV21-1 . CASSILRGSNQPQHF
TRBV19 . CASSPGGNTIYF
TRBV7-7 . CASSLDGGGTQYF
TRBV15 few CATSRSSGGNTGELFF
TRBV4-1 . CASSQDGDRDTEAFF
TRBV15 . CATSRVGGGTDTQYF
TRBV5-8 . CASSYRTGGGYGYTF
TRBV6-1 . CASSEWGGLATEAFF
TRBV5-1 . CASSFNSGQETQYF
TRBV4-2 . CASRPSDSRDLVGYTF
TRBV28 . CASSSSSQPQHF
TRBV27 . CASSGGGWGDTGELFF
TRBV6-5 . CASRGTGGNFYEQYF
TRBV7-9 few CASSLAVGIPTEAFF
TRBV5-1 . CASSLGGADQETQYF
TRBV27 . CASSLKAEQFF
TRBV25-1 few CASNRGTEAFF
TRBV28 . CASTNDRAGQPQHF
TRBV10-3 . CAISAPEQGLTGNTIYF
TRBV15 . CATSRDLGEHLYQPQHF
TRBV4-1 . CASSQLGQNNEKLFF
TRBV6-1 . CASSDRGNYGYTF
TRBV5-4 once CASSFQPGLAGGGETQYF
TRBV27 . CASSKIQGGANEKLFF
TRBV4-3 . CASSQRRGQGSSNEQFF
TRBV21-1 once CASSRTGRNTEAFF
TRBV5-4 . CASSRPSSYEQYF
TRBV29-1 . CSLDRDLGDGYTF
TRBV30 . CAWSLGGVPYEQYF
TRBV6-5 . CASSYSGDYRLDTQYF
TRBV12-5 . CASGLVQGPFNEQFF
TRBV10-3 . CAISEGIGGQRNTGELFF
TRBV6-1 . CASSRDSYYGYTF
TRBV14 . CASSQVKDRGPRRETQYF
TRBV7-2 . CASSVDRGLNSPLHF
TRBV2 . CASSGHRSNTEAFF
TRBV5-6 . CASSSGGQGATNEKLFF
TRBV9 . CASSVHKLTDTQYF
TRBV6-5 . CASRQGVYNEQFF
TRBV7-3 . CASSRTTGLAGNTGELFF
TRBV5-1 once CASSWDGNTEAFF